These 14 T cell receptor beta chains originate from one sample sequenced in a study of T cells in Graves' hyperthyroidism and ophthalmopathy. Researchers amplified the TCR beta CDR3 regions from RNA transcripts. A set of HTBI primers served as the primers for a first-round RT-PCR of the TCR CDR3. TCRdb passed the multiplex PCR reads through MiXCR, listing each CDR3 protein once. The table shows about 360,000 distinct CDR3 sequences, with approximately 13% occurring only once. Sequencing was carried out using blood. These receptors all come from a woman aged 18-30 years with Graves' hyperthyroidism.

The J gene is TRBJ2-1, the V gene TRBV7-9; the D call may be TRBD1 or TRBD2 (5 bases each). The CDR3 sequence is 14 residues long. The V end was cut by 1 base, the J end by 5 bases, with 9 bases between. Germline CDR1 is SEHNR and CDR2 is FQNEAQ (reference sequence). The CDR3 DNA sequence: TGTGCCAGCAGCTTAGGGGTGGGGGACAATGAGCAGTTCTTC. Translated, it gives CASSLGVGDNEQFF.

This clonotype was detected many times. V usage is TRBV6-1 and J usage is TRBJ1-6; 9 bases align to TRBD1. The CDR3 extends over 15 amino acids. Germline CDR1 and CDR2: MNHNS and SASEGT. V lost 3 bases to trimming and J lost 7 bases; unmatched junction nucleotides: 4. The CDR3 is CASSDPGTGNSPLHF. CDR3 coding DNA: TGTGCCAGCAGTGACCCCGGGACAGGGAATTCACCCCTCCACTTT.

This clonotype was observed many times. The chain is built from TRBV28 and TRBJ1-2; the match to TRBD1 covers 9 bases. The V and J ends lost 4 bases and 7 bases, in that order; junction bases with no gene match: 7. The germline V gene has CDR1 MDHEN and CDR2 SYDVKM. There are 14 residues in the CDR3. The DNA of the CDR3 is TGTGCCAGCAGTTCGGGACAGGGCTCCGCTGGCTACACCTTC. It encodes CASSSGQGSAGYTF.

This rearrangement joins TRBV19 to TRBJ1-6; D remains ambiguous. This CDR3 region has 15 residues. V lost 5 bases to trimming and J lost 0 bases, with 8 bases between them. CDR1 is LNHDA and CDR2 is SQIVND in the germline V gene (reference sequence). CDR3 nucleotides: TGTGCCAGTAGTCCTCTGAGCTCCTATAATTCACCCCTCCACTTT. Protein: CASSPLSSYNSPLHF.

This clonotype was seen ten or more times. The genes are TRBV10-1 and TRBJ2-3; 8 nucleotides match TRBD2. Per the germline V gene, CDR1 is WNHNN and CDR2 is SYGVQD (reference sequence). CDR3 length: 15 residues. V was clipped by 5 bases and J by 5 bases; unmatched bases: 9. CDR3 coding DNA: TGCGCCAGCAGTTTCGGGGGGGCTTCAGGAGATACGCAGTATTTT. It translates to CASSFGGASGDTQYF.

This clonotype showed up many times. The chain employs TRBV7-8 and TRBJ2-7; 9 positions match TRBD2. Germline assignment: CDR1 SGHVS and CDR2 FQNEAQ. The CDR3 contains 14 residues. J lost 4 bases, V lost 6 bases, and 7 bases had no gene match. The CDR3 spells CASRGRLAEYEQYF. The CDR3 bases are TGTGCCAGCAGGGGACGACTAGCGGAATACGAGCAGTACTTC.

Comments on this clonotype: A much larger clonotype is one base distant, so this may be a read error. As the CDR3 is not closed by the conserved phenylalanine or tryptophan, this likely results from a read error. This chain connects TRBV29-1 to TRBJ1-2; 7 bases align to TRBD1. Losses at the gene ends were 4 bases for V and 4 bases for J; bases not matched to a gene: 9. Germline CDR1 SQVTM, CDR2 ANQGSEA. This CDR3 region has 14 residues. The CDR3 DNA reads as TGCAGCGTTGTTGGAGGGGGCAGCGCCTATGGCTACACCCTC. Amino acids: CSVVGGGSAYGYTL.

This clonotype was recorded a few times. The chain uses TRBV19 and TRBJ2-3; TRBD2 matches at 10 bases. Losses at the gene ends were 2 bases for V and 2 bases for J; bases not matched to a gene: 4. This CDR3 spans 16 amino acids. Germline V gene data show CDR1 as LNHDA and CDR2 as SQIVND (reference sequence). CDR3 sequence reads: CASSITSGAFTDTQYF. In DNA form, the CDR3 reads TGTGCCAGTAGTATAACTAGCGGGGCCTTCACAGATACGCAGTATTTT. Together with reference TRBV19 and TRBJ2-3, the CDR3 gives the full variable domain: DGGITQSPKYLFRKEGQNVTLSCEQNLNHDAMYWYRQDPGQGLRLIYYSQIVNDFQKGDIAEGYSVSREKKESFPLTVTSAQKNPTAFYLCASSITSGAFTDTQYFGPGTRLTVL.

This clonotype was counted at least ten times. The chain has TRBV6-1 and TRBJ2-6; D remains ambiguous. This CDR3 spans 15 amino acids. V dropped 2 bases and J dropped 1 base, with 6 bases sitting between them. Germline assignment: CDR1 MNHNS and CDR2 SASEGT. The CDR3 reads CASSERESGANVLTF. CDR3 DNA sequence: TGTGCCAGCAGTGAAAGAGAGTCTGGGGCCAACGTCCTGACTTTC.

Only one count was recorded for this clonotype. The chain is built from TRBV3-1 and TRBJ1-3; D is uncertain. Germline V gene sequence: CDR1 LGHDT, CDR2 YNNKEL (reference sequence). The CDR3 spans 14 residues. Trimming left V 2 bases short and J 4 bases short, with 9 bases between. As DNA, the CDR3 is TGTGCCAGCAGCCAATTCATAACAGGAAACACCATATATTTT. Protein sequence: CASSQFITGNTIYF.

In this sample, this clonotype turned up many times. The CDR3 DNA is TGTGCCAGCAGTTTACTTTCCGGCAGGGCGCCCACCGGGGAGCTGTTTTTT. This gives the protein CASSLLSGRAPTGELFF. The V and J genes are TRBV28 and TRBJ2-2; possible D gene TRBD1, 5 bases. Germline V CDR1 and CDR2: MDHEN, SYDVKM. The CDR3 spans 17 residues. Between the trimmed V and J ends, which lost 2 bases and 4 bases, there was a span of 17 bases.

Comment on this clonotype: Relative to the germline gene, one junction end is altered; a read error may explain this. The chain is built from TRBV4-2 and TRBJ1-2; tentatively, D is TRBD1 (6 bases). Looked up from germline, CDR1 is LGHNA and CDR2 is YNFKEQ. This CDR3 spans 14 amino acids. CDR3 amino acids: CASSQEPGGYGHTF. CDR3 sequence (DNA): TGTGCCAGCAGCCAAGAGCCCGGGGGCTATGGCCACACCTTC.

This clonotype showed up many times. The rearrangement links TRBV29-1 to TRBJ1-1; 7 nucleotides agree with TRBD1. Unmatched junction bases numbered 3, after V lost 5 bases and J lost 3 bases. CDR3 size: 12 residues. The germline CDR1 and CDR2 sequences are SQVTM and ANQGSEA. CDR3: CSVKTGDTEAFF. The CDR3 bases are TGCAGCGTTAAAACAGGGGACACTGAAGCTTTCTTT.

This clonotype was counted many times. The rearrangement links TRBV20-1 to TRBJ1-5, with D maybe TRBD1 (5 bases). V dropped 0 bases and J dropped 5 bases, with 14 bases sitting between them. CDR1 DFQATT and CDR2 SNEGSKA come from the germline V gene (reference sequence). This CDR3 has 15 amino acids. The CDR3 spells CSARDPQAADQPQHF. The CDR3, as DNA: TGCAGTGCTAGAGATCCACAGGCTGCGGATCAGCCCCAGCATTTT.